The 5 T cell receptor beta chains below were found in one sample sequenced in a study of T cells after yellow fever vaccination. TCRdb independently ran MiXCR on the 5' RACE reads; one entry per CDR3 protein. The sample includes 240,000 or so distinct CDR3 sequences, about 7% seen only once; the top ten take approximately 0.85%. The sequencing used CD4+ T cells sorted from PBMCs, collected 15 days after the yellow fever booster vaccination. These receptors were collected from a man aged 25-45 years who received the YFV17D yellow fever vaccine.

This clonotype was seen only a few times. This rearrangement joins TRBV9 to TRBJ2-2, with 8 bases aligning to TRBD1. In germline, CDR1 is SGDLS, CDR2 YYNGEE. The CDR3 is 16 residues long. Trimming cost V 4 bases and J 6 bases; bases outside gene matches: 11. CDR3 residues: CASSLHGQGGAGELFF. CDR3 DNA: TGTGCCAGCAGCTTACACGGACAGGGTGGCGCCGGGGAGCTGTTTTTT. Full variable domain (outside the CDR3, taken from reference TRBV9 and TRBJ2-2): DSGVTQTPKHLITATGQRVTLRCSPRSGDLSVYWYQQSLDQGLQFLIQYYNGEERAKGNILERFSAQQFPDLHSELNLSSLELGDSALYFCASSLHGQGGAGELFFGEGSRLTVL.

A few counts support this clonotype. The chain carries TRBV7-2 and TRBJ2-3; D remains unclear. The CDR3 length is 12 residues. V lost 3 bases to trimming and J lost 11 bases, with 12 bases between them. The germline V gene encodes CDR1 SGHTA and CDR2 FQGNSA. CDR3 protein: CASSLSRVRQYF. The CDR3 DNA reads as TGTGCCAGCAGCTTGAGCCGGGTCCGGCAGTATTTT.

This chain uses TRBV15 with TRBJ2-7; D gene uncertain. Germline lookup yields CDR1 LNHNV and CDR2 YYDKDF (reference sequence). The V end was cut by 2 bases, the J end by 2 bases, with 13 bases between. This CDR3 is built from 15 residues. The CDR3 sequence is CATSRSRSEAYEQYF. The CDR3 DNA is TGTGCCACCAGCAGATCGAGGAGTGAGGCCTACGAGCAGTACTTC.

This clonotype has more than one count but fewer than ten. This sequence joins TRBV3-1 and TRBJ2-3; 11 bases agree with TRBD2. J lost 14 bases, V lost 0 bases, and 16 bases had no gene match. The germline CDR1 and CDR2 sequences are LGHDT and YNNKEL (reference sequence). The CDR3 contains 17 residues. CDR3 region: CASSQETSGSHPTIPYF. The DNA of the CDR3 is TGTGCCAGCAGCCAAGAAACTAGCGGGAGCCACCCCACAATTCCGTATTTT.

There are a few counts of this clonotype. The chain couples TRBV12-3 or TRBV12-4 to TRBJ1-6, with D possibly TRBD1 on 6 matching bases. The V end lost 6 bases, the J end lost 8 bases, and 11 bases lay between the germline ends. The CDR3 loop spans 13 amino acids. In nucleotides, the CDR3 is TGTGCCAGCAGGCACGCAGGGGATTCACCCCTCCACTTT. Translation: CASRHAGDSPLHF.